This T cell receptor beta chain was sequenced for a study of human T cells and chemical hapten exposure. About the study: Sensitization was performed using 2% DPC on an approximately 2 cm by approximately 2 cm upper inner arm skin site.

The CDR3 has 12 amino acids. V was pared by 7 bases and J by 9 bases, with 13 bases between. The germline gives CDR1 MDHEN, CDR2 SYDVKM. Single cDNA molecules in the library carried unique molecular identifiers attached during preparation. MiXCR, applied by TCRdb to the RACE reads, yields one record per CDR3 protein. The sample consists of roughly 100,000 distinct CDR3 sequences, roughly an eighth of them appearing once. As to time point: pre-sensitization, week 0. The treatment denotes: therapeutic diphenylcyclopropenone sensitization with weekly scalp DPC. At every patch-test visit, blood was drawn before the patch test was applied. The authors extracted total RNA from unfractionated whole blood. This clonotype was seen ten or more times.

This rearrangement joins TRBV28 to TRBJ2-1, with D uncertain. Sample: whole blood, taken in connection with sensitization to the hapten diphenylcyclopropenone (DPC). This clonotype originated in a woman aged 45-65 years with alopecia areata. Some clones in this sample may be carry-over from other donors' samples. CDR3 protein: CASKLEVGEQFF. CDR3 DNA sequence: TGTGCCAGCAAACTTGAAGTCGGTGAGCAGTTCTTC.